This T cell receptor (beta chain) was retrieved from a study of blood T cells in healthy people across ages. For the second PCR, which ran for 7 to 11 cycles, a sample-barcoded 5' primer and a J-beta primer mix were used. TCRdb fed the 5' RACE reads into MiXCR, producing one record per CDR3 protein. The sample includes approximately 1.5 million distinct CDR3 sequences, 35% to 45% of them seen just once. In germline, CDR1 is SQVTM, CDR2 ANQGSEA. The CDR3 runs to 12 residues. This clonotype occurred once. This may come from a read error, since a much larger clone is one base off. The sequenced material came from blood. The origin of this receptor is a woman aged 18-29 years in good health. The genes are TRBV29-1 and TRBJ2-1; D ambiguous. CDR3 region: CSVDAGYNGQFF. In DNA, the CDR3 is TGCAGCGTAGATGCAGGTTACAATGGGCAGTTCTTC.